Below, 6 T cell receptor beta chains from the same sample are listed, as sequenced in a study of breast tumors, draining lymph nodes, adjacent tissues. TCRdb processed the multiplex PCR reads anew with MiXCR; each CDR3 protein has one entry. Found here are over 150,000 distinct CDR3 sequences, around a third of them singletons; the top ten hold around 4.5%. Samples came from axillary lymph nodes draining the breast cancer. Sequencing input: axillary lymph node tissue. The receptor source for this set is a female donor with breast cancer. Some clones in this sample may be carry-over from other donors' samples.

The CDR3: CSVGTGGTNVLTF. In DNA, the CDR3 is TGCAGCGTAGGGACGGGCGGAACCAACGTCCTGACTTTC. The rearrangement links TRBV29-1 to TRBJ2-6; D tentatively reads TRBD1 or TRBD2 (5 bases each). V was shortened by 6 bases and J by 8 bases, with 14 bases between the two germline ends. This CDR3 spans 13 amino acids. Per the germline V gene, CDR1 is SQVTM and CDR2 is ANQGSEA. The variable domain in full, with the rest retrieved from reference TRBV29-1 and TRBJ2-6, is SAVISQKPSRDICQRGTSLTIQCQVDSQVTMMFWYRQQPGQSLTLIATANQGSEATYESGFVIDKFPISRPNLTFSTLTVSNMSPEDSSIYLCSVGTGGTNVLTFGAGSRLTVL.

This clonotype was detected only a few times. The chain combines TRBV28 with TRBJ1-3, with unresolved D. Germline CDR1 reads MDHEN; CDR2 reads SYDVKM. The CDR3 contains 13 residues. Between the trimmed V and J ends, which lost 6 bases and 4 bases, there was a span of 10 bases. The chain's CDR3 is CASRVLSGNTIYF. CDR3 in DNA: TGTGCCAGCAGGGTCTTATCCGGAAACACCATATATTTT.

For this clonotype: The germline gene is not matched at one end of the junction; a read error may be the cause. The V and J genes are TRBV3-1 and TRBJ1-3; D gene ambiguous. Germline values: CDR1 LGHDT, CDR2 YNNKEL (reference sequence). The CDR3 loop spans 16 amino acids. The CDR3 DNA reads TGTGCCGGCAGCCGAAACGGGCCGCAAGGGGGAAACACCATATATTTT. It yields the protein CAGSRNGPQGGNTIYF.

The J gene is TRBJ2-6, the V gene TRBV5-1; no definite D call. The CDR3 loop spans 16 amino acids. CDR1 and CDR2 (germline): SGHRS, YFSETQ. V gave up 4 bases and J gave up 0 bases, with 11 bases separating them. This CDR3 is CASSQPQSSGANVLTF. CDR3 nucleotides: TGCGCCAGCAGCCAACCTCAGAGCTCTGGGGCCAACGTCCTGACTTTC.

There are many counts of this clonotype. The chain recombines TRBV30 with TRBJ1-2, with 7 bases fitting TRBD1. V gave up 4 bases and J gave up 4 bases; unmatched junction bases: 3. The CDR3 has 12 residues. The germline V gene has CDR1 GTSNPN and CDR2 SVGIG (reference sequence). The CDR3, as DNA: TGTGCCTGGAACAGGGGATTCTATGGCTACACCTTC. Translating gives CAWNRGFYGYTF.

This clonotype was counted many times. The CDR3 is CSARLNSMETQYF. The CDR3 DNA follows: TGCAGTGCTAGGCTCAACAGCATGGAGACCCAGTACTTC. The chain uses TRBV20-1 and TRBJ2-5; no reliable D call. This CDR3 is built from 13 residues. Germline loops: CDR1 DFQATT, CDR2 SNEGSKA (reference sequence). V was trimmed by 3 bases and J by 5 bases, leaving 13 bases between them.